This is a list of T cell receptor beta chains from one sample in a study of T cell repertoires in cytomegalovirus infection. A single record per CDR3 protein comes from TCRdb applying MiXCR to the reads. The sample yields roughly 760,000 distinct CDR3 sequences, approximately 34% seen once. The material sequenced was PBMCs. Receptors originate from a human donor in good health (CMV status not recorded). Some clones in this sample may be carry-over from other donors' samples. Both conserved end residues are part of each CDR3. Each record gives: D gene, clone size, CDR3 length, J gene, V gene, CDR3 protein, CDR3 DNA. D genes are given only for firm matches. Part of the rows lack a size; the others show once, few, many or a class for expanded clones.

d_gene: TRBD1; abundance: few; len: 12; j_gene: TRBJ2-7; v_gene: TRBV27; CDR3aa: CASRTGAYEQYF; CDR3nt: TGTGCCAGCCGGACAGGGGCATACGAGCAGTACTTC
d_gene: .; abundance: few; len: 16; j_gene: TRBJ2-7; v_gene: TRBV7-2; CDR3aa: CASSLLSGNPSYEQYF; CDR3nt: TGTGCCAGCAGCTTATTGAGCGGAAATCCCTCCTACGAGCAGTACTTC
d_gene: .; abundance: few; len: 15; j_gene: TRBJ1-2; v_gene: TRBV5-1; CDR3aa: CASKHTGEANYGYTF; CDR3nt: TGCGCCAGCAAACATACAGGCGAAGCTAACTATGGCTACACCTTC
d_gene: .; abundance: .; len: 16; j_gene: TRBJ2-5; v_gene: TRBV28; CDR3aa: CASSLHRRAGQETQYF; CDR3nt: TGTGCCAGCAGTTTACACAGGCGCGCAGGGCAAGAGACCCAGTACTTC
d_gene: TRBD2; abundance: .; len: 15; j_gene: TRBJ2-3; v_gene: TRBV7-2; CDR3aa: CASSLAGGFADTQYF; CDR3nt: TGTGCCAGCAGTCTAGCGGGGGGTTTCGCAGATACGCAGTATTTT
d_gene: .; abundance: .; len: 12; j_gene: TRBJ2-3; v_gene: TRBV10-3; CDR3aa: CAISDLGDTQYF; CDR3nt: TGTGCCATCAGTGATCTTGGGGATACGCAGTATTTT
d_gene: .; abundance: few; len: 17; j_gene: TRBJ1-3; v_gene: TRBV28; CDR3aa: CASSSPPGGREGNTIYF; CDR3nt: TGTGCCAGCAGCTCGCCCCCCGGGGGCAGGGAAGGAAACACCATATATTTT
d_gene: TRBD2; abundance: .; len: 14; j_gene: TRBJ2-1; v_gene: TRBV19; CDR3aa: CASGGGRDYNEQFF; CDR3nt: TGTGCCAGTGGGGGGGGAAGGGACTACAATGAGCAGTTCTTC
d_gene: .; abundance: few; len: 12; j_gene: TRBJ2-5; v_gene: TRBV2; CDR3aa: CASKGAGETQYF; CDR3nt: TGTGCCAGCAAAGGGGCAGGGGAGACCCAGTACTTC
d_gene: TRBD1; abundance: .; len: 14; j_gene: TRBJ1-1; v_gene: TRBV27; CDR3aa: CASRPDRDWGEAFF; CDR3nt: TGTGCCAGCAGACCGGACAGGGACTGGGGTGAAGCTTTCTTT
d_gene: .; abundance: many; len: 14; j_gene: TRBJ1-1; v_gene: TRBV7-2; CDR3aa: CASSKGAGVPEAFF; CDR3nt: TGTGCCAGCAGCAAAGGGGCGGGGGTCCCTGAAGCTTTCTTT
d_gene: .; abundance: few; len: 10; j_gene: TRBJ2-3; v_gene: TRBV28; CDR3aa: CAPETDTQYF; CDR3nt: TGTGCCCCCGAAACAGATACGCAGTATTTT
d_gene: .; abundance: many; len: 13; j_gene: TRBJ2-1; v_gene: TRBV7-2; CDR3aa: CASSPGWRNEQFF; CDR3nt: TGTGCCAGCAGCCCCGGGTGGCGTAATGAGCAGTTCTTC
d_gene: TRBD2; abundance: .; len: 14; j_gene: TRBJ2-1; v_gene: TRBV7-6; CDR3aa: CASSVSGGNTEQFF; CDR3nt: TGTGCCAGCAGCGTTAGCGGGGGGAACACTGAGCAGTTCTTC
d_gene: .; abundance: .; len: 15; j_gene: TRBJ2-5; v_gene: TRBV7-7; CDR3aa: CASSRTEGLKETQYF; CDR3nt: TGTGCTAGCAGTCGTACCGAGGGGTTGAAAGAGACCCAGTACTTC
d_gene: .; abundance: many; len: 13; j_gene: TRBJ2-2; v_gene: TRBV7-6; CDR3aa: CASSLVRGGELFF; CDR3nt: TGTGCCAGCAGCTTAGTTCGGGGCGGGGAGCTGTTTTTT
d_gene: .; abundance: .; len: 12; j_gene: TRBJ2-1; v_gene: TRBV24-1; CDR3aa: CATSDLLREQFF; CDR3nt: TGTGCCACCAGTGATTTGCTGCGGGAGCAGTTCTTC
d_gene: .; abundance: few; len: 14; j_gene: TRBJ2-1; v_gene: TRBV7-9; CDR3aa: CASSHRDQYNEQFF; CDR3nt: TGTGCCAGCAGCCACCGAGACCAGTACAATGAGCAGTTCTTC
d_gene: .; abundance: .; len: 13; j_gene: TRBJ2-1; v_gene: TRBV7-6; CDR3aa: CASSVAADNEQLF; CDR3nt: TGTGCCAGCAGCGTAGCTGCGGACAATGAGCAGTTATTC
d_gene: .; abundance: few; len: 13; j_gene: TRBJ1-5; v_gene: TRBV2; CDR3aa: CASSESDYQPQHF; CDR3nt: TGTGCCAGCAGTGAAAGTGATTATCAGCCCCAGCATTTT
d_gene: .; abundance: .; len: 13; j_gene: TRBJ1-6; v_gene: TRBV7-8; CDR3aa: CASSSQVNSPLHF; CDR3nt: TGTGCCAGCAGCTCACAGGTTAATTCACCCCTCCACTTT
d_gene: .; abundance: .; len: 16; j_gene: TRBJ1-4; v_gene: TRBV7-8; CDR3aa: CASSLAGFRGGEKLFF; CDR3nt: TGTGCCAGCAGCTTAGCGGGGTTCAGGGGAGGCGAAAAACTGTTTTTT
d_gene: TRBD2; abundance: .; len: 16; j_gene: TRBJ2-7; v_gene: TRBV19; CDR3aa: CASSAPGLANSYEQYF; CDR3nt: TGTGCCAGTAGTGCACCGGGACTAGCCAACTCCTACGAGCAGTACTTC
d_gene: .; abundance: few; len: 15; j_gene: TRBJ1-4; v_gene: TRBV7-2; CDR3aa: CASSANLGTNEKLFF; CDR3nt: TGTGCCAGCAGCGCCAACCTCGGTACTAATGAAAAACTGTTTTTT
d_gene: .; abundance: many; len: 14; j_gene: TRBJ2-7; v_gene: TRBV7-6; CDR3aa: CASSRLTDDYEQYF; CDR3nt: TGTGCCAGCAGCCGATTAACAGACGACTACGAGCAGTACTTC
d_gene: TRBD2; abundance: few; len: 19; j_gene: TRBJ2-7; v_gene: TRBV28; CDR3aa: CASSAPRDRASGRAYEQYF; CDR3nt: TGTGCCAGCAGTGCGCCCCGGGACAGGGCTAGCGGGAGGGCCTACGAGCAGTACTTC
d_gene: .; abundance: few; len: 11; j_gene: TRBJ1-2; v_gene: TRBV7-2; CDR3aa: CASSSAVDANF; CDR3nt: TGTGCCAGCAGCTCTGCGGTGGACGCTAACTTC
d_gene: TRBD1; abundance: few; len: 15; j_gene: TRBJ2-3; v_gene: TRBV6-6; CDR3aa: CASRTGQGATDTQYF; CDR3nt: TGTGCCAGCAGGACAGGACAGGGGGCAACAGATACGCAGTATTTT
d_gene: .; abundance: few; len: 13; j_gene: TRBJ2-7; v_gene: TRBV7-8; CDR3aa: CASSLSRDYEQYF; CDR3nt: TGTGCCAGCAGCTTAAGTCGAGACTACGAGCAGTACTTC
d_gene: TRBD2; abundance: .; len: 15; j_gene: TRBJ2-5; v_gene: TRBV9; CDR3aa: CASSVGLAGAGTQYF; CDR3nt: TGTGCCAGCAGCGTTGGACTAGCGGGAGCTGGGACCCAGTACTTC
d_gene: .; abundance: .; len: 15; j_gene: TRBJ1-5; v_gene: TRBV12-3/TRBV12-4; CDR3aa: CASKPSGEGNQPQHF; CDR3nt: TGTGCCAGCAAACCCTCCGGTGAGGGCAATCAGCCCCAGCATTTT
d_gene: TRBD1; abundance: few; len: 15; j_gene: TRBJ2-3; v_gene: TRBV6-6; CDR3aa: CATADRDLGTDTQYF; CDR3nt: TGTGCCACCGCGGACAGGGACCTAGGCACAGATACGCAGTATTTT
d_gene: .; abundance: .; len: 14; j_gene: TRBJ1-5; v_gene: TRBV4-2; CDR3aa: CASSQGYHNQRQHF; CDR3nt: TGTGCCAGCAGCCAAGGATACCACAATCAGCGCCAGCATTTT
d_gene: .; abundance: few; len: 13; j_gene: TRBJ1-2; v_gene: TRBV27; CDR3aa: CASSRKTGYGYTF; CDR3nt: TGTGCCAGCAGTCGAAAAACAGGCTATGGCTACACCTTC
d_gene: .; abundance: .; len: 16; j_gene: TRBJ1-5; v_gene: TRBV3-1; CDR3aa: CASSQDFVASNQPQHF; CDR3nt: TGTGCCAGCAGCCAAGATTTTGTGGCTAGCAATCAGCCCCAGCATTTT
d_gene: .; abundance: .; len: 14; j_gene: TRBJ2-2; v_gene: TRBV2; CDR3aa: CASSDLGGTGELFF; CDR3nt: TGTGCCAGCAGTGACTTAGGGGGCACCGGGGAGCTGTTTTTT
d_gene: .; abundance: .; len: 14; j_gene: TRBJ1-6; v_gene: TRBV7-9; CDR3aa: CASSHAGYNSPLHF; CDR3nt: TGTGCCAGCAGCCACGCGGGGTATAATTCACCCCTCCACTTT
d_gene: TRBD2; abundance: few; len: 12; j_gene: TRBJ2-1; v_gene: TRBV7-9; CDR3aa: CASSSGLAGTFF; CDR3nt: TGTGCCAGCAGCTCGGGACTAGCGGGGACGTTCTTC
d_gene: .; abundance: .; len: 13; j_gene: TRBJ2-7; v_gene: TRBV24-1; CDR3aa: CATSDGTSYEQYF; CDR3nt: TGTGCCACCAGTGACGGGACATCTTACGAGCAGTACTTC
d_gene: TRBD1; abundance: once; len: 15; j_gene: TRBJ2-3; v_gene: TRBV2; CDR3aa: CASTRTGVHRNTQYF; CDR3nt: TGTGCCAGCACCCGGACAGGGGTACATCGGAATACGCAGTATTTT
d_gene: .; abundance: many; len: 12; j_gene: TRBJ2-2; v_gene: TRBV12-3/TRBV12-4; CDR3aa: CASRRDTGELFF; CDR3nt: TGTGCCAGCAGAAGAGACACCGGGGAGCTGTTTTTT
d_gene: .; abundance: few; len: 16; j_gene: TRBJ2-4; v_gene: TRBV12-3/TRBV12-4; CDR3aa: CASSFQESEAKNIQYF; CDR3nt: TGTGCCAGCAGTTTTCAAGAGAGCGAAGCCAAAAACATTCAGTACTTC
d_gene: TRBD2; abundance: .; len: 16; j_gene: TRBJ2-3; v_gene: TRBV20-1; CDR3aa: CSSRGWAGGSTDTQYF; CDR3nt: TGCAGTTCTAGAGGATGGGCGGGGGGTAGCACAGATACGCAGTATTTT
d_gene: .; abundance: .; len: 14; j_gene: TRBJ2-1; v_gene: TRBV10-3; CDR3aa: CAISADDDYNEQFF; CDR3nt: TGTGCCATCAGTGCCGATGATGATTACAATGAGCAGTTCTTC
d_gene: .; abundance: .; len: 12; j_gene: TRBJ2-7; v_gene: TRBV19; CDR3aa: CASSNQQRRQYF; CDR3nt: TGTGCCAGTAGCAACCAACAGAGGAGGCAGTACTTC
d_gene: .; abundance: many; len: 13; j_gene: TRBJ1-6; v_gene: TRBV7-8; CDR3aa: CASGRGRNSPLHF; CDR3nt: TGTGCCAGCGGCAGGGGTCGGAATTCACCCCTCCACTTT
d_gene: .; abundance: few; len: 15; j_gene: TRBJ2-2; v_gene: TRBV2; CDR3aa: CASSAVGGITGELFF; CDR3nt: TGTGCCAGCAGTGCGGTCGGGGGCATCACCGGGGAGCTGTTTTTT
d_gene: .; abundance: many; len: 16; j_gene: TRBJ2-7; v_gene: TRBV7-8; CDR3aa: CASSSRHEGRTYEQYF; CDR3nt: TGTGCCAGCAGCTCACGACACGAGGGTAGGACCTACGAGCAGTACTTC
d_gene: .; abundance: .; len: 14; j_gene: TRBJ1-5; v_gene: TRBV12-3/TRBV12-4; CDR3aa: CASSLARGLQPQHF; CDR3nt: TGTGCCAGCAGTTTAGCCCGAGGTCTTCAGCCCCAGCATTTT
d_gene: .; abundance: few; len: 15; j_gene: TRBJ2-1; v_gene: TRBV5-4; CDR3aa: CASSWGEGPYNEQFF; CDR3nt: TGTGCCAGCAGCTGGGGAGAGGGCCCCTACAATGAGCAGTTCTTC
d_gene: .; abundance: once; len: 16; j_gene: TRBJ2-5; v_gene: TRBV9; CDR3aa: CASSGRGGSLAETQYF; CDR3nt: TGTGCCAGCAGCGGGCGAGGAGGGTCACTGGCGGAGACCCAGTACTTC
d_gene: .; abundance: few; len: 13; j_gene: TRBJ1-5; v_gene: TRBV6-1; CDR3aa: CASSHDLNQPQHF; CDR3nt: TGTGCCAGCAGTCATGACCTCAATCAGCCCCAGCATTTT